A selection of T cell receptor beta chains follows, all from one sample in a study of CD8+CD57+ T cells in acquired aplastic anemia. A single record per CDR3 protein comes from TCRdb applying MiXCR to the reads. The sample includes roughly 280,000 distinct CDR3 sequences, 50% to 65% of them seen just once. The material sequenced was sorted CD4+, CD8+, or CD8+CD57+ T cells (not recorded which) from PBMCs. These receptors were taken from a human donor with aplastic anemia. CDR3s include the opening cysteine and the closing phenylalanine or tryptophan. The D gene is left open where the match is weak. Not all rows give a size; the values are once, few, many and, for expanded clones, a class.

d_gene	abundance	v_gene	j_gene	CDR3aa	CDR3nt
NA	many	TRBV11-2	TRBJ2-3	CASSLDRFGTDTQYF	TGTGCCAGCAGCTTAGATCGTTTTGGGACAGATACGCAGTATTTT
NA	NA	TRBV20-1	TRBJ2-3	CSARGAAGPNEQYF	TGCAGTGCTAGAGGTGCGGCGGGGCCCAATGAGCAGTATTTT
TRBD2	NA	TRBV2	TRBJ2-3	CASSEKGLAGTQYF	TGTGCCAGCAGTGAAAAGGGACTAGCGGGTACGCAGTATTTT
TRBD2	NA	TRBV2	TRBJ2-7	CASSAERGLTYEQYF	TGTGCCAGCAGTGCCGAGCGGGGGCTCACGTACGAGCAGTACTTC
TRBD1	NA	TRBV6-6	TRBJ1-1	CASSADRVGGNTEAFF	TGTGCCAGCTCCGCGGACAGGGTAGGGGGGAACACTGAAGCTTTCTTT
NA	NA	TRBV27	TRBJ2-7	CASSLADRTYEQYF	TGTGCCAGCAGTTTAGCCGACAGAACCTACGAGCAGTACTTC
TRBD1	NA	TRBV20-1	TRBJ1-6	CSANWGFKGQGAISSYNSPLHF	TGCAGTGCTAACTGGGGGTTTAAGGGACAGGGGGCGATTAGCTCCTATAATTCACCCCTCCACTTT
NA	NA	TRBV29-1	TRBJ2-3	CSAGTKNTDTQYF	TGCAGCGCCGGGACAAAGAACACAGATACGCAGTATTTT
NA	many	TRBV19	TRBJ2-3	CASSITGLISTDTQYF	TGTGCCAGTAGTATCACTGGACTAATCAGCACAGATACGCAGTATTTT
NA	many	TRBV7-9	TRBJ2-1	CASSLLGGAYNEQFF	TGTGCCAGCAGCTTATTGGGGGGCGCTTACAATGAGCAGTTCTTC
NA	NA	TRBV10-3	TRBJ1-6	CAISENQGRDSPLHF	TGTGCCATCAGTGAAAACCAGGGGCGGGATTCACCCCTCCACTTT
NA	many	TRBV5-1	TRBJ1-3	CASSTTGLSGNTIYF	TGCGCCAGCAGCACGACAGGATTGTCTGGAAACACCATATATTTT
TRBD1	NA	TRBV5-1	TRBJ1-4	CASSRSGTEKKKLFF	TGCGCCAGCAGCCGATCCGGGACAGAGAAAAAAAAACTGTTTTTT
TRBD1	NA	TRBV29-1	TRBJ2-2	CSVEDRQGAVWELFF	TGCAGCGTTGAAGATAGACAGGGGGCGGTATGGGAGCTGTTTTTT
TRBD1	few	TRBV29-1	TRBJ1-6	CSLRRDRGKSSYNSPLHF	TGCAGCCTTCGACGTGACAGGGGGAAGAGCTCCTATAATTCACCCCTCCACTTT
NA	many	TRBV3-1	TRBJ1-5	CASSQDVGGQPQHF	TGTGCCAGCAGCCAAGATGTGGGAGGTCAGCCCCAGCATTTT
NA	NA	TRBV6-1	TRBJ1-6	CASSEARRHDNSPLHF	TGTGCCAGCAGTGAAGCGAGGCGGCATGATAATTCACCCCTCCACTTT
NA	many	TRBV5-8	TRBJ2-2	CASSLGGQGFTGELFF	TGTGCCAGCAGCTTGGGCGGGCAGGGGTTCACCGGGGAGCTGTTTTTT
NA	once	TRBV2	TRBJ1-1	CASSSRRYTEAFF	TGTGCCAGCAGCTCCCGCAGGTACACTGAAGCTTTCTTT
NA	NA	TRBV20-1	TRBJ2-3	CSAAGTTDTQYF	TGCAGTGCGGCCGGGACCACAGATACGCAGTATTTT
TRBD1	NA	TRBV19	TRBJ2-7	CASNPTGVIYEQYF	TGTGCCAGTAATCCGACAGGGGTAATCTACGAGCAGTACTTC
NA	NA	TRBV5-8	TRBJ2-3	CASSQTDTTDTQYF	TGTGCCAGCAGCCAAACGGACACGACAGATACGCAGTATTTT
NA	many	TRBV20-1	TRBJ2-3	CSASGGPTDTQYF	TGCAGTGCTAGTGGAGGTCCCACAGATACGCAGTATTTT
NA	NA	TRBV7-8	TRBJ2-7	CASSLTGGHYEQYF	TGTGCCAGCAGCTTAACCGGGGGGCACTACGAGCAGTACTTC
NA	once	TRBV2	TRBJ1-1	CASSYRFGTPPNTEAFF	TGTGCCAGCAGTTACCGCTTCGGGACCCCCCCGAACACTGAAGCTTTCTTT
TRBD2	few	TRBV20-1	TRBJ2-7	CSAPWAGGKQYF	TGCAGTGCTCCATGGGCGGGGGGAAAGCAGTACTTC
NA	NA	TRBV7-6	TRBJ2-1	CASSLTISRGGDEQFF	TGTGCCAGCAGCTTAACAATTTCCAGGGGAGGAGATGAGCAGTTCTTC
NA	NA	TRBV9	TRBJ2-1	CASSVFPSTPDEQFF	TGTGCCAGCAGCGTTTTCCCCTCCACGCCCGATGAGCAGTTCTTC